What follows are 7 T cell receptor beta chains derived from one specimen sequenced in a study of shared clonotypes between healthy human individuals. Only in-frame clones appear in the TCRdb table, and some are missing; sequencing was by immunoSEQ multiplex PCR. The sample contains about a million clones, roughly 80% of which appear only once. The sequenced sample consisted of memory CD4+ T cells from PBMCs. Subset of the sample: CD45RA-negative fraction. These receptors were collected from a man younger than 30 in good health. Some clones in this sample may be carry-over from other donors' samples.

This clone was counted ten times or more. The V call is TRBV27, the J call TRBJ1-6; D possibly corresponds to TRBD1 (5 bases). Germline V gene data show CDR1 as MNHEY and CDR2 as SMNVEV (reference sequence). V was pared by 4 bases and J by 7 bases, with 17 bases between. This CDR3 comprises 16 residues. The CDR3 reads CASSSRVMGDNSPLHF. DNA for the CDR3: TGTGCCAGCAGTTCCAGGGTGATGGGGGACAATTCACCCCTCCACTTT.

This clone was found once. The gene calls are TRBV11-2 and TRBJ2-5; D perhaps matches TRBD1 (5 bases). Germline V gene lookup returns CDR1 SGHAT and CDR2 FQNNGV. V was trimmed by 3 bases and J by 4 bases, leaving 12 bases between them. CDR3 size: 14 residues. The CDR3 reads CASSFLDTPETQYF. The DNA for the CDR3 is TGTGCCAGCAGCTTCCTGGACACGCCAGAGACCCAGTACTTC.

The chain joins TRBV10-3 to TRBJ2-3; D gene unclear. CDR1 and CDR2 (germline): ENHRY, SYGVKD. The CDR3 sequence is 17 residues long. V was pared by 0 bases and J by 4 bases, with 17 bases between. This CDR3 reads CAISESGQRASADTQYF. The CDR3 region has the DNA TGTGCCATCAGTGAGTCGGGTCAAAGGGCTTCGGCAGATACGCAGTATTTT.

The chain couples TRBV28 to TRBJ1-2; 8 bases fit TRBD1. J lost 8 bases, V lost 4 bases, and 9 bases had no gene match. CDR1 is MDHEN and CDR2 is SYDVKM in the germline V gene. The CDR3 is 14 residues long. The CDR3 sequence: CASSSSPGGAGYTF. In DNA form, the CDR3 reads TGTGCCAGCAGTTCCTCACCAGGGGGCGCGGGCTACACCTTC.

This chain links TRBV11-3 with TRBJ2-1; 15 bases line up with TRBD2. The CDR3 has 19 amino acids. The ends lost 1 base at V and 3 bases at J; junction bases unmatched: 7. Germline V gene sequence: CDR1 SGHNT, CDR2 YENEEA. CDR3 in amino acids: CASSLGPGLAGGRYNEQFF. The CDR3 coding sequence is TGTGCCAGCAGCTTAGGACCGGGACTAGCGGGAGGTCGCTACAATGAGCAGTTCTTC.

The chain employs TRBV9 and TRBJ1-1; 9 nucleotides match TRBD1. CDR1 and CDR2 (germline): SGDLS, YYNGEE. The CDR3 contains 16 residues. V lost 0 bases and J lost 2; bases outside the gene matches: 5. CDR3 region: CASSVAPGQGNTEAFF. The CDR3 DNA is TGTGCCAGCAGCGTAGCTCCGGGACAGGGCAACACTGAAGCTTTCTTT.

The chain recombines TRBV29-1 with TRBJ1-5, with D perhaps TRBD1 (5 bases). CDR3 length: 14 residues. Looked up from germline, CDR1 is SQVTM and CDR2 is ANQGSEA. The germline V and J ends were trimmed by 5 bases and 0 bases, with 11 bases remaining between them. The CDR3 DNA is TGCAGCGTTCACGGGACTAGTAGCAATCAGCCCCAGCATTTT. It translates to CSVHGTSSNQPQHF. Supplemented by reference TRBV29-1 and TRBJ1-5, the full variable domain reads SAVISQKPSRDICQRGTSLTIQCQVDSQVTMMFWYRQQPGQSLTLIATANQGSEATYESGFVIDKFPISRPNLTFSTLTVSNMSPEDSSIYLCSVHGTSSNQPQHFGDGTRLSIL.